This T cell receptor (beta chain) was retrieved from a study of cytomegalovirus exposure and HLA in healthy donors. On the study more broadly: The Caucasian-associated ancestry cluster contained about 80% of the approximately 400 genotyped donors.

The table lists this clone with a few counts. The antigen remains undetermined. Within the sample, other DNA sequences also encode this same CDR3. Germline-derived CDR1 and CDR2 are SGHDT and YYEEEE. The CDR3 covers 12 residues. V was trimmed by 2 bases and J by 2 bases, leaving 5 bases between them. PCR primers comprised 60 Vbeta and 13 Jbeta primers. Some clones are missing from TCRdb's copy, which holds only in-frame ones; the method was immunoSEQ multiplex PCR. The table records about 170,000 clones, approximately 81% of them present only once. Whole-study results and caveats: Equally common other TCR beta chains were less clonally expanded than HLA-associated ones, a later analysis found.

This TCR derives from a man aged 25 to 45 in good health and CMV-seropositive. The material sequenced was PBMCs. The chain carries TRBV5-6 and TRBJ2-7; unclear D gene. The CDR3 sequence: CASSFGPYEQYF. CDR3 coding DNA: TGTGCCAGCAGCTTCGGTCCCTACGAGCAGTACTTC. Using reference TRBV5-6 and TRBJ2-7 for the parts outside the CDR3, the full variable domain is DAGVTQSPTHLIKTRGQQVTLRCSPKSGHDTVSWYQQALGQGPQFIFQYYEEEERQRGNFPDRFSGHQFPNYSSELNVNALLLGDSALYLCASSFGPYEQYFGPGTRLTVT.